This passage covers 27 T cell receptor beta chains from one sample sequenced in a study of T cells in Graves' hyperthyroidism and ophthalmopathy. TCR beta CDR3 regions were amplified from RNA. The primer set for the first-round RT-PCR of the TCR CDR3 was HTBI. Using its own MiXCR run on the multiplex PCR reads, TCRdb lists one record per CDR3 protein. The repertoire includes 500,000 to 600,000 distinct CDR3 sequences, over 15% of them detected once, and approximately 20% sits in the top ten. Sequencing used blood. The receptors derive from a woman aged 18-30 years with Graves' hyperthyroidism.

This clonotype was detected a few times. In DNA, the CDR3 is TGTGCTAGTGGTTTGAATAGCGGGCCTATCAATGAGCAGTTCTTC. It is translated as CASGLNSGPINEQFF. The chain couples TRBV12-5 to TRBJ2-1; 7 positions agree with TRBD2. Germline V gene sequence: CDR1 LGHNT, CDR2 FRNRAP. With V trimmed by 2 bases and J by 6 bases, 7 bases remained unmatched. The CDR3 consists of 15 residues.

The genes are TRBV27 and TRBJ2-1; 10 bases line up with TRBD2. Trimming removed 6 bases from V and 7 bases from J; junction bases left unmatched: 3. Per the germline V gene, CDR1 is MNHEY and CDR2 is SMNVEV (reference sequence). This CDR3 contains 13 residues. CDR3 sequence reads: CASRIAGGNEQFF. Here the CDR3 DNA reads TGTGCCAGCAGGATAGCGGGAGGTAATGAGCAGTTCTTC.

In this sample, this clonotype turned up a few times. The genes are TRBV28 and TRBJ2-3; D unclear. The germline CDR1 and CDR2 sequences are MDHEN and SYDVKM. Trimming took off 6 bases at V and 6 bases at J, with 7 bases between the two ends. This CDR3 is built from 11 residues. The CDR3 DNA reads TGTGCCAGCAGGTCGCGCGATACGCAGTATTTT. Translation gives CASRSRDTQYF. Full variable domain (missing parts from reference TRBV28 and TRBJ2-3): DVKVTQSSRYLVKRTGEKVFLECVQDMDHENMFWYRQDPGLGLRLIYFSYDVKMKEKGDIPEGYSVSREKKERFSLILESASTNQTSMYLCASRSRDTQYFGPGTRLTVL.

The CDR3 DNA sequence: TGTGCCAGCAGCTTAGCCCGTCTTAGCGGGGGGGCGAAAAACATTCAGTACTTC. This sequence encodes CASSLARLSGGAKNIQYF. V and J are TRBV7-2 and TRBJ2-4, with 11 positions matching TRBD2. Germline V CDR1 and CDR2: SGHTA, FQGNSA. Unmatched junction bases numbered 8, after V lost 0 bases and J lost 4 bases. The CDR3 extends over 18 amino acids.

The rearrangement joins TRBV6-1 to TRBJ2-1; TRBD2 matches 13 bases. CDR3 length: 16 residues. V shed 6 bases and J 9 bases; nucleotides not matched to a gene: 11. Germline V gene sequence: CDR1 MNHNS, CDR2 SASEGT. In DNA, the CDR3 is TGTGCCAGCAGAGAACCGGGACTAGCGGGAAAGGTTGAGCAGTTCTTC. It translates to CASREPGLAGKVEQFF.

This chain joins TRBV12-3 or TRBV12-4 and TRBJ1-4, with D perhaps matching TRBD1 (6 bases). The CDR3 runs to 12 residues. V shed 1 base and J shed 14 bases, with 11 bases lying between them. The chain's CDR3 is CASSLVLGHLFF. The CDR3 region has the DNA TGTGCCAGCAGTTTAGTGTTGGGACACCTGTTTTTT.

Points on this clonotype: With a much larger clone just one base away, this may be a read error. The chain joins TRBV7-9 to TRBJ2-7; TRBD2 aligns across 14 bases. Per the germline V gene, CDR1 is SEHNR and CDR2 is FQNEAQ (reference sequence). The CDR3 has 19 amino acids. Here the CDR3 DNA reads TGTGCCAGCAGCCTCCTACCCGGGACTAGCGGGAGTATGTCGTACGAGCCGTACTTC. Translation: CASSLLPGTSGSMSYEPYF.

The CDR3 loop reads CASSLWAGVNYGYTF. The DNA of the CDR3 is TGTGCCAGCAGCTTATGGGCTGGGGTGAACTATGGCTACACCTTC. The genes are TRBV7-9 and TRBJ1-2; unclear D gene. CDR3 length equals 15 residues. The ends were cut back, 2 bases at V and 2 bases at J, with 12 bases in the middle. Per germline, CDR1 SEHNR and CDR2 FQNEAQ (reference sequence).

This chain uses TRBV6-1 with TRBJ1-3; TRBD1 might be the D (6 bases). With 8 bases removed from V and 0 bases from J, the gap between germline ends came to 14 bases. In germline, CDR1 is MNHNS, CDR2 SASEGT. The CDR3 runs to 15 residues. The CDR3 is CASQWTAGSGNTIYF. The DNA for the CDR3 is TGTGCCAGCCAATGGACAGCGGGCTCTGGAAACACCATATATTTT.

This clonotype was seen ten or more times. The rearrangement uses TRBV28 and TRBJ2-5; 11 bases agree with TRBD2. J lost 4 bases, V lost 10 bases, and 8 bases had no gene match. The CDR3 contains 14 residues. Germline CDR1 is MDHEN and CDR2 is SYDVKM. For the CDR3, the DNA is TGTGCCACTCTGACTGGACTAGCGGGAGAGACCCAGTACTTC. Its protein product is CATLTGLAGETQYF. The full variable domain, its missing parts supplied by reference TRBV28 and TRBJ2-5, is DVKVTQSSRYLVKRTGEKVFLECVQDMDHENMFWYRQDPGLGLRLIYFSYDVKMKEKGDIPEGYSVSREKKERFSLILESASTNQTSMYLCATLTGLAGETQYFGPGTRLLVL.

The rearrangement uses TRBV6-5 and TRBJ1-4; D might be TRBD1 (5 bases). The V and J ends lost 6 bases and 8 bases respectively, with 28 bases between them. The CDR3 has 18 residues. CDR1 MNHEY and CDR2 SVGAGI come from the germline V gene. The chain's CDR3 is CASRLTEVRRQGREKLFF. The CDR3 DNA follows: TGTGCCAGCAGACTTACCGAAGTAAGGCGGCAGGGAAGGGAAAAACTGTTTTTT.

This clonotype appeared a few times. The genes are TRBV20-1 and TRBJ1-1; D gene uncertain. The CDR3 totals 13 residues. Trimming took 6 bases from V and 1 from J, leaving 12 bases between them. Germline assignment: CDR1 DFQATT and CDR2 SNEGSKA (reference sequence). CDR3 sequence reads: CSAWTGGNTEAFF. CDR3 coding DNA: TGCAGTGCCTGGACGGGTGGGAACACTGAAGCTTTCTTT.

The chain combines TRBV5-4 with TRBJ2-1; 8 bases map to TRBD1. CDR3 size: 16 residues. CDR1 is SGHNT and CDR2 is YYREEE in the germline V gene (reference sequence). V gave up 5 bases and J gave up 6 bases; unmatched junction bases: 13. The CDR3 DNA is TGTGCCAGCAGTAAATTGACAGGGGAAGGGATCAATGAGCAGTTCTTC. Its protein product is CASSKLTGEGINEQFF.

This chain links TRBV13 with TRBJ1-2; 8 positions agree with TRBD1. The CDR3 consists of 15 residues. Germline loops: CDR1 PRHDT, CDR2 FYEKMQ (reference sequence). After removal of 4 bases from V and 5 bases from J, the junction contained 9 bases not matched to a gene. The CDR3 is CASSYSGGGWYGYTF. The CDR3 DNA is TGTGCCAGCAGCTATTCAGGGGGCGGGTGGTATGGCTACACCTTC.

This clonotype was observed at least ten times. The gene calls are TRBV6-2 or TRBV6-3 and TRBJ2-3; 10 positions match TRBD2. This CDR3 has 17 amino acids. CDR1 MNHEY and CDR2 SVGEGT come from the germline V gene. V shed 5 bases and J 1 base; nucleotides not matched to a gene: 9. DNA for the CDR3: TGTGCCAGCAGTCACCTCAGGACTAGCGGACGCACAGATACGCAGTATTTT. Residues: CASSHLRTSGRTDTQYF.

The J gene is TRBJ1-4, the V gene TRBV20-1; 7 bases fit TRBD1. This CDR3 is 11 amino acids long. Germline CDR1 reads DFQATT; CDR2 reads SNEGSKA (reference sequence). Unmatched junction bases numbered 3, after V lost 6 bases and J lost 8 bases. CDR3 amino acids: CSARGQEKLFF. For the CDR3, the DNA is TGCAGTGCGAGGGGACAGGAAAAACTGTTTTTT.

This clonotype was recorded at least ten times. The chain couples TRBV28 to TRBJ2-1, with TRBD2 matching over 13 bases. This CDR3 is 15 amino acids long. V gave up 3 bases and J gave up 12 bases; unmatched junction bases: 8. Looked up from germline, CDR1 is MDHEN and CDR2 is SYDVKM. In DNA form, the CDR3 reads TGTGCCAGCAGTTTCCTGACTAGCGGGAGGTTGGGGCAGTTCTTC. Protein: CASSFLTSGRLGQFF.

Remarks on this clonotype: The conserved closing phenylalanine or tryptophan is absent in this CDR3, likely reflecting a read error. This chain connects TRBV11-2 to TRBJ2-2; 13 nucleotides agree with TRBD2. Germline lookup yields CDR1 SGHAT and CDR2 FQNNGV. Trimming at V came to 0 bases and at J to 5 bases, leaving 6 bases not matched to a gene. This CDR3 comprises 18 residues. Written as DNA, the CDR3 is TGTGCCAGCAGCTTAGATTTTCGGACTAGCGGGGGTACCGGGGAGCTGTTTTCT. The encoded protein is CASSLDFRTSGGTGELFS.

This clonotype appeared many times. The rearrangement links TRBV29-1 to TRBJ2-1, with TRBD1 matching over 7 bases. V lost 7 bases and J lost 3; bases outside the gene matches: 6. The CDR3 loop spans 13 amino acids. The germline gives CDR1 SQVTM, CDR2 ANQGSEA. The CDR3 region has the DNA TGCAGCGCCGAGACAGGGAGCTACAATGAGCAGTTCTTC. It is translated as CSAETGSYNEQFF.

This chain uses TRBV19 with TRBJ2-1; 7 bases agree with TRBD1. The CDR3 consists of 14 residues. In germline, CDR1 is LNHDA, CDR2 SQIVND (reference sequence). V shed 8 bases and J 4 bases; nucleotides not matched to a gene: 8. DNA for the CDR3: TGTGCCAGTCGGGACAGAGACCGGTACAATGAGCAGTTCTTC. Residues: CASRDRDRYNEQFF.

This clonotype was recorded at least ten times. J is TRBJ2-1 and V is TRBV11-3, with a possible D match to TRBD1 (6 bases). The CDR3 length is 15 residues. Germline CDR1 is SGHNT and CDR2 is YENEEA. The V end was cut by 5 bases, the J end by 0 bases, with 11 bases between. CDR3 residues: CASSMGHSSYNEQFF. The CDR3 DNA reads TGTGCCAGCAGCATGGGACATAGCTCCTACAATGAGCAGTTCTTC.

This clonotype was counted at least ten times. Written as DNA, the CDR3 is TGTGCCAGCGGTAGGACGGGAGAAAAACTGTTTTTT. It is translated as CASGRTGEKLFF. V gene TRBV6-1 combines with J gene TRBJ1-4; D is unclear. Germline assignment: CDR1 MNHNS and CDR2 SASEGT. CDR3 size: 12 residues. V was clipped by 8 bases and J by 8 bases, with 12 bases between them.

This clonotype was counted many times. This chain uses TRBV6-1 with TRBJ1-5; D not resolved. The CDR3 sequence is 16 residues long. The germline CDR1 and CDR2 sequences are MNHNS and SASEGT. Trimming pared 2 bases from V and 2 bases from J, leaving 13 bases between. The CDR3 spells CASSESAGWRNQPQHF. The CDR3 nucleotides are TGTGCCAGCAGTGAATCCGCGGGGTGGCGCAATCAGCCCCAGCATTTT.

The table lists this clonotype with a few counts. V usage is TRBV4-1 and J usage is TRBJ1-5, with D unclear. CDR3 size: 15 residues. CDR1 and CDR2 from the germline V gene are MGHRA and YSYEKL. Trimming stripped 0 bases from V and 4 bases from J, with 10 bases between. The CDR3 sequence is CASSQDRRSNQPQHF. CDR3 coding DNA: TGCGCCAGCAGCCAAGACCGACGATCGAATCAGCCCCAGCATTTT.

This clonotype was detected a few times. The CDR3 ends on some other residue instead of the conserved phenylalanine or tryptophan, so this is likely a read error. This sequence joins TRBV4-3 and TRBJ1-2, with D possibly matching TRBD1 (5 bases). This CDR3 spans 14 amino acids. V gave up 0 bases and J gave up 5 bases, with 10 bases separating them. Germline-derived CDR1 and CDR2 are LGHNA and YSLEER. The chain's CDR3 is CASSQDGGGYGYTV. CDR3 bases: TGCGCCAGCAGCCAAGATGGTGGGGGATATGGCTACACCGTC.

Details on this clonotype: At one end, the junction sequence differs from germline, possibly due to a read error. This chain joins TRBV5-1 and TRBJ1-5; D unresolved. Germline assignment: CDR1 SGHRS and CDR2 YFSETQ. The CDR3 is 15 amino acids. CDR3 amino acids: CASSMDGFSNEPQHF. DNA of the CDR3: TGCGCCAGCAGCATGGACGGATTTAGCAATGAGCCCCAGCATTTT.

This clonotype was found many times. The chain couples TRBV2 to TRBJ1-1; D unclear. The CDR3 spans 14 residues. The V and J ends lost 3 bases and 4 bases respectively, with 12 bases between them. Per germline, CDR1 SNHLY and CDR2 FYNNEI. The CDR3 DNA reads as TGTGCCAGCAGTGACCCTCTCGGGCTCACTGAAGCTTTCTTT. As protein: CASSDPLGLTEAFF.